The source of this T cell receptor beta chain is a study of regulatory T cells in long-lasting Graves disease. Time point specified: persistent/refractory GD, antithyroid drugs over 5 years with positive TRAb. Following extraction of RNA from PBMCs, that RNA was used to make the TCR library. This clonotype was counted between two and nine times. From germline, CDR1 is DFQATT and CDR2 SNEGSKA (reference sequence). The V and J ends lost 0 bases and 4 bases respectively, with 12 bases between them. The length of the CDR3 is 15 residues. Through Arm-PCR of CDR3 regions and iRepertoire HTBI primers, TCR beta libraries were built. Via MiXCR, TCRdb re-called the multiplex PCR reads, giving one row per CDR3 protein. The sample holds 400,000 to 500,000 distinct CDR3 sequences; around a fifth are singletons and the top ten take roughly an eighth.

The sequencing here drew on peripheral blood mononuclear cells (PBMCs), taken when the disease was refractory, from a patient treated with antithyroid drugs. This chain joins TRBV20-1 and TRBJ2-2, with D possibly being TRBD1 or TRBD2 (6 bases each). This sequence was found in a female donor with Graves disease. In DNA form, the CDR3 reads TGCAGTGCTAGAGATGTAGGGGGACTCACCGGGGAGCTGTTTTTT. This translates into CSARDVGGLTGELFF.